This T cell receptor beta chain was obtained from a study of blood T cell repertoires in COVID-19. Study context: Sites across the United States, Italy and Spain contributed samples from acute and convalescent COVID-19. PBMCs, B-cell-depleted T cells, or T cells provided the cDNA or gDNA that made up the material.

V was pared by 6 bases and J by 6 bases, with 7 bases of the junction left unmatched. From germline, CDR1 is MNHEY and CDR2 SVGAGI. There are 14 residues in the CDR3. Original methodology: Nucleated cell number was recorded as an estimate derived from reference gene primer amplification. TCRdb's table, derived via immunoSEQ multiplex PCR, lists solely in-frame clones and lacks some. Clonal size and the V and J genes are those of that table, whereas D and trimming came from the DNA. The sample yields about 240,000 clones, about four fifths seen once. The chain is built from TRBV6-5 and TRBJ1-5; 8 bases line up with TRBD1. This TCR was sampled from a man in his fifties with acute or convalescent COVID-19. Specimen: peripheral blood. CDR3 coding DNA: TGTGCCAGCAGGGACAGGGTAAGGGGTCAGCCCCAGCATTTT. It is translated as CASRDRVRGQPQHF.